Listed below are T cell receptor beta chains from one sample, sequenced in a study of blood T cell repertoires in COVID-19. Assay used: immunoSEQ multiplex PCR; TCRdb lists only in-frame clones, some missing. The sample includes approximately 130,000 clones, roughly 82% of them seen just once. What was sequenced was peripheral blood. These TCRs come from a human donor in a cohort sampled during active COVID-19. Each CDR3 is given with its conserved first and last residue. D genes are given only for firm matches. Size is omitted from some rows. Given values are once, few, many or a class for expanded clones.

j_call,clone_size,d_call,v_call,cdr3_aa,cdr3_nt
TRBJ2-3,-,-,TRBV10-3,CAIRNPVTSTDTQYF,TGTGCCATCAGGAATCCAGTGACTAGCACAGATACGCAGTATTTT
TRBJ1-6,-,-,TRBV15,CATSRDRGLGSPLHF,TGTGCCACCAGCAGAGATCGGGGGTTGGGGTCACCCCTCCACTTT
TRBJ2-5,few,TRBD1,TRBV3-1/TRBV3-2,CASSQTGTGQETQYF,TGTGCCAGCAGCCAAACCGGGACAGGACAAGAGACCCAGTACTTC
TRBJ2-1,few,-,TRBV5-1,CASSLELANSYNEQFF,TGCGCCAGCAGCTTGGAGCTCGCAAACTCCTACAATGAGCAGTTCTTC
TRBJ2-3,-,-,TRBV27,CASSPWETDTQYF,TGTGCCAGCAGTCCATGGGAGACAGATACGCAGTATTTT
TRBJ1-4,-,-,TRBV19,CASRPRATNEKLFF,TGTGCCAGTAGGCCGAGAGCAACTAATGAAAAACTGTTTTTT
TRBJ2-6,-,TRBD1,TRBV6-1,CASSEAGQGTSGANVLTF,TGTGCCAGCAGTGAAGCGGGACAGGGGACCTCTGGGGCCAACGTCCTGACTTTC
TRBJ2-3,few,-,TRBV11-2,CASSLDGGYTDTQYF,TGTGCCAGCAGCTTAGATGGGGGCTACACAGATACGCAGTATTTT
TRBJ2-6,-,-,TRBV27,CASSLYAGQAGANVLTF,TGTGCCAGCAGTTTATACGCAGGCCAAGCTGGGGCCAACGTCCTGACTTTC
TRBJ1-1,-,TRBD1,TRBV6-1,CASSELGQGAGTEAFF,TGTGCCAGCAGTGAATTGGGACAGGGGGCCGGCACTGAAGCTTTCTTT
TRBJ2-5,-,TRBD2,TRBV7-8,CASSPPGTSVMAQYF,TGTGCCAGCAGCCCGCCCGGGACTAGCGTTATGGCCCAGTACTTC
TRBJ2-5,-,-,TRBV4-2,CASSQDSTGLETQYF,TGTGCCAGCAGCCAAGATAGCACCGGTTTAGAGACCCAGTACTTC